The clone carrying this TCR beta chain was observed a few times. Trimming removed 0 bases from V and 5 bases from J, with 16 bases in between. Germline-derived CDR1 and CDR2 are LNHNV and YYDKDF (reference sequence). This CDR3 comprises 16 residues. The source of the sample is a study of cytotoxic CD8 clonotypes in ibrutinib-treated CLL. Sequenced by immunoSEQ multiplex PCR; TCRdb stores in-frame clones only, minus some. The repertoire includes 150,000 or so clones, roughly four fifths of them detected once, and under 2.5% sits in the top ten. This clonotype was obtained from a human donor with chronic lymphocytic leukemia. Source: PBMCs, taken after 12 months of ibrutinib treatment. The chain is built from TRBV15 and TRBJ1-1; no reliable D call. CDR3 sequence: CATSRDFPLHGTEAFF. For the CDR3, the DNA is TGTGCCACCAGCAGAGATTTTCCGCTGCACGGGACTGAAGCTTTCTTT.